Listed here is a single T cell receptor (beta chain). As yet, its antigen is unknown. This sample was taken from a study of shared clonotypes between healthy human individuals. Points from the study as a whole: Donors were few, which limited the genetic and exposure-history diversity represented.

The DNA input per sorted-subset replicate PCR was roughly 180 ng, corresponding to some 30,000 T cell genomes. As processed by the authors: ImmunoSEQ gave junction-only sequences without quality scores, so filtering differed. The data were produced by immunoSEQ multiplex PCR, yet TCRdb's version contains in-frame clones alone and is incomplete. That table gives V, J and clone size, and the DNA gave D and trimming. Of about 1.9 million clones detected, over 85% appear once; the ten largest clones hold over 1.5%. This CDR3 has 15 amino acids. Looked up from germline, CDR1 is SGHVS and CDR2 is FNYEAQ. The ends lost 2 bases at V and 4 bases at J; junction bases unmatched: 2. Naive CD8 cells comprised CD45RO-negative, CCR7-positively selected cells, excluding terminally differentiated effector memory CD45RA+ cells.

The genes are TRBV7-6 and TRBJ2-1, with 10 bases fitting TRBD2. The sequencing input was naive CD8+ T cells from PBMCs. This clonotype originated in a man in his late teens or twenties in good health. Some clones in this sample may be carry-over from other donors' samples. The CDR3 bases are TGTGCCAGCAGCTTACCTAGCGGGGGTTACAATGAGCAGTTCTTC. Translating it yields CASSLPSGGYNEQFF.